Listed here are 12 T cell receptor beta chains from one sample, sequenced in a study of T cell responses to AZD1222 COVID-19 vaccine. TCRdb's copy holds only in-frame clones and misses some; the assay was immunoSEQ multiplex PCR. The table records about 160,000 clones, roughly 90% of them present only once. Source: peripheral blood, taken 28 days after the second AZD1222 dose. The receptors shown here come from an adult who received the AZD1222 COVID-19 vaccine.

The V call is TRBV2, the J call TRBJ2-7; TRBD1 might be the D (5 bases). Trimming left V 6 bases short and J 3 bases short, with 15 bases between. Germline assignment: CDR1 SNHLY and CDR2 FYNNEI. The CDR3 sequence is 14 residues long. In DNA, the CDR3 is TGTGCCAGCAGAAAAGGGGTGGGTAGCTACGAGCAGTACTTC. Translating gives CASRKGVGSYEQYF.

This rearrangement joins TRBV2 to TRBJ1-2, with D possibly matching TRBD1 (6 bases). Trimming removed 10 bases at V and 5 bases at J, with 14 bases between. The CDR3 contains 12 residues. CDR1 and CDR2 from the germline V gene are SNHLY and FYNNEI. The CDR3 DNA sequence: TGTGCCACTACACAGGGCCTATATGGCTACACCTTC. Translated, it gives CATTQGLYGYTF.

The V gene is TRBV11-2, the J gene TRBJ1-1, with D possibly matching TRBD1 (6 bases). This CDR3 has 13 amino acids. V lost 7 bases and J lost 5, with 14 bases in between. The germline V gene has CDR1 SGHAT and CDR2 FQNNGV. In DNA form, the CDR3 reads TGTGCCAGCACCCGGATACAGGGTACTGAAGCTTTCTTT. Its translation: CASTRIQGTEAFF.

This rearrangement joins TRBV3-1 (or the pseudogene TRBV3-2) to TRBJ2-7, with a possible D match to TRBD2 (5 bases). Germline CDR1 is LGHDT and CDR2 is YNNKEL (reference sequence). This CDR3 comprises 16 residues. Trimming shortened V by 0 bases and J by 3 bases, and 15 bases separated the two germline ends. CDR3 loop: CASSQEGSGNYYEQYF. CDR3 nucleotide sequence: TGTGCCAGCAGCCAAGAGGGAAGCGGCAATTACTACGAGCAGTACTTC.

This chain links TRBV4-2 with TRBJ2-6; D is uncertain. CDR3 size: 17 residues. The germline V and J ends were trimmed by 0 bases and 4 bases, with 13 bases remaining between them. Germline loops: CDR1 LGHNA, CDR2 YNFKEQ. CDR3 protein: CASSQDLSGTGANVLTF. Written as DNA, the CDR3 is TGTGCCAGCAGCCAAGATCTCTCAGGAACCGGGGCCAACGTCCTGACTTTC.

This rearrangement joins TRBV30 to TRBJ1-2; the D gene is possibly TRBD1 (6 bases). The CDR3 consists of 13 residues. V was shortened by 1 base and J by 4 bases, with 10 bases between the two germline ends. CDR1 is GTSNPN and CDR2 is SVGIG in the germline V gene (reference sequence). For the CDR3, the DNA is TGTGCCTGGAGTGACAGGGTCGGCTATGGCTACACCTTC. This translates into CAWSDRVGYGYTF.

The chain couples TRBV10-3 to TRBJ2-7; D is undetermined. Germline V gene lookup returns CDR1 ENHRY and CDR2 SYGVKD. The V end was cut by 3 bases, the J end by 1 base, with 4 bases between. This CDR3 contains 12 residues. The CDR3 DNA follows: TGTGCCATCAGTGAAGGTTCCTACGAGCAGTACTTC. It yields the protein CAISEGSYEQYF.

The chain joins TRBV7-9 to TRBJ2-3; D unresolved. Trimming pared 5 bases from V and 6 bases from J, leaving 12 bases between. Germline V CDR1 and CDR2: SEHNR, FQNEAQ (reference sequence). CDR3 length: 13 residues. The CDR3 region is CASSPGNLDTQYF. CDR3 sequence (DNA): TGTGCCAGCAGCCCCGGAAACCTCGATACGCAGTATTTT.

V gene TRBV27 combines with J gene TRBJ1-1; 7 bases match TRBD1. There are 13 residues in the CDR3. Germline CDR1 reads MNHEY; CDR2 reads SMNVEV (reference sequence). V shed 5 bases, J shed 11 bases, and the junction held 11 bases outside the gene matches. CDR3 sequence reads: CASSVIQGLVAFF. CDR3 sequence (DNA): TGTGCCAGCAGTGTAATACAGGGGCTTGTCGCTTTCTTT.

This chain joins TRBV27 and TRBJ1-2; D is possibly TRBD1 (5 bases). CDR1 is MNHEY, CDR2 SMNVEV, per germline (reference sequence). V dropped 5 bases and J dropped 2 bases, with 12 bases sitting between them. The CDR3 extends over 14 amino acids. The CDR3 DNA reads TGTGCCAGCAGTGACAGCAGTCTGAACTATGGCTACACCTTC. This codes for CASSDSSLNYGYTF.

The chain combines TRBV6-1 with TRBJ1-5; D gene unclear. CDR3 size: 12 residues. Germline CDR1 MNHNS, CDR2 SASEGT. V shed 1 base and J shed 7 bases, with 5 bases lying between them. CDR3 sequence: CASSEGQQPQHF. In DNA form, the CDR3 reads TGTGCCAGCAGTGAAGGTCAACAGCCCCAGCATTTT.

The chain joins TRBV5-1 to TRBJ1-2, with D unclear. Germline CDR1 is SGHRS and CDR2 is YFSETQ. V lost 4 bases to trimming and J lost 1 base, with 8 bases between them. This CDR3 has 13 amino acids. CDR3 nucleotide sequence: TGCGCCAGCAGCCCGGAGGGTAACTATGGCTACACCTTC. This encodes CASSPEGNYGYTF.